A selection of T cell receptor beta chains follows, all from one sample in a study of cytomegalovirus exposure and HLA in healthy donors. Assay: immunoSEQ multiplex PCR; the TCRdb copy retains only in-frame clones and omits some. The repertoire holds about 180,000 clones, with about four fifths as singletons. The sample consisted of PBMCs. The source is a woman between 50 and 59 years old in good health and CMV-seropositive. Each CDR3 is given with its conserved first and last residue. The D gene is left open where the match is weak. The size of a clone is reported for some rows only, either as once, few or many, or as a class for expanded clones.

V gene	clone size	J gene	D gene	CDR3 protein	CDR3 DNA
TRBV7-9	.	TRBJ2-5	TRBD1	CAISSQGAYQETQYF	TGTGCCATCTCCTCACAGGGGGCGTACCAAGAGACCCAGTACTTC
TRBV2	.	TRBJ1-3	TRBD1	CASSRDRGTGNTIYF	TGTGCCAGCAGTAGGGACAGGGGGACTGGAAACACCATATATTTT
TRBV7-3	few	TRBJ2-7	TRBD2	CASSFSGGGYEQYF	TGTGCCAGCAGCTTCAGCGGGGGGGGTTACGAGCAGTACTTC
TRBV19	.	TRBJ1-4	.	CASSTVTVRTNEKLFF	TGTGCCAGTAGTACGGTGACAGTTAGAACTAATGAAAAACTGTTTTTT
TRBV7-9	.	TRBJ2-3	TRBD2	CASSPGTSGSTDTQYF	TGTGCCAGCAGTCCCGGGACTAGCGGGAGCACAGATACGCAGTATTTT
TRBV12-5	once	TRBJ2-1	.	CASGLSGIHEQFF	TGTGCTAGTGGTTTGTCGGGGATCCATGAGCAGTTCTTC
TRBV9	.	TRBJ1-2	.	CASSDQDYGYTF	TGTGCCAGCAGCGACCAGGACTATGGCTACACCTTC
TRBV2	.	TRBJ1-3	.	CASAGNTIYF	TGTGCCAGCGCGGGAAACACCATATATTTT
TRBV6-6	.	TRBJ1-2	TRBD1	CASSYSIGARGDGYTF	TGTGCCAGCAGTTACTCGATCGGGGCCAGGGGGGATGGCTACACCTTC
TRBV6-6	.	TRBJ2-2	TRBD1	CASSRQGTSRDGELFF	TGTGCCAGCAGCCGACAGGGGACCTCTCGGGACGGGGAGCTGTTTTTT
TRBV6-1	.	TRBJ2-5	TRBD2	CASSRGGVDEETQYF	TGTGCCAGCAGTCGCGGGGGGGTGGACGAAGAGACCCAGTACTTC
TRBV5-1	.	TRBJ1-2	.	CASSDAGGKGGYTF	TGCGCCAGCAGCGACGCGGGGGGAAAGGGTGGCTACACCTTC
TRBV18	.	TRBJ2-7	.	CASSPVGADEQYF	TGTGCCAGCTCACCTGTGGGCGCCGACGAGCAGTACTTC
TRBV5-4	few	TRBJ2-7	TRBD2	CASSPGLADTYEQYF	TGCGCCAGCAGCCCCGGACTAGCAGATACCTACGAGCAGTACTTC
TRBV15	.	TRBJ1-2	.	CATRASRNSYYGYTF	TGTGCCACCAGGGCCAGCAGGAATTCTTACTATGGCTACACCTTC
TRBV5-4	few	TRBJ1-1	.	CASSFGRGNTEAFF	TGTGCCAGCAGCTTTGGTAGGGGGAACACTGAAGCTTTCTTT
TRBV27	.	TRBJ1-2	.	CASSLKGGNYGYTF	TGTGCCAGCAGTTTAAAAGGCGGTAACTATGGCTACACCTTC
TRBV4-2	.	TRBJ1-3	.	CASSRKKQGGSGNTIYF	TGTGCCAGCAGCCGAAAAAAACAGGGAGGGTCTGGAAACACCATATATTTT
TRBV7-2	.	TRBJ2-7	.	CASSLEGGLTYEQYF	TGTGCCAGCAGCTTAGAGGGGGGGCTAACCTACGAGCAGTACTTC
TRBV28	.	TRBJ1-2	.	CASSLVANYGYTF	TGTGCCAGCAGTTTAGTAGCTAACTATGGCTACACCTTC
TRBV18	.	TRBJ1-4	.	CASSLTENAKKLFF	TGTGCCAGCTCACTGACGGAGAATGCCAAAAAACTGTTTTTT
TRBV28	.	TRBJ2-6	TRBD1	CASSSGGQGLSGANVLTF	TGTGCCAGCAGTTCTGGGGGACAGGGACTCTCTGGGGCCAACGTCCTGACTTTC
TRBV7-2	.	TRBJ2-7	TRBD2	CASSFPGLAGGNEQYF	TGTGCCAGCAGCTTCCCCGGACTAGCGGGGGGAAACGAGCAGTACTTC
TRBV9	.	TRBJ2-5	TRBD2	CASSPGTSPSVAQYF	TGTGCCAGCAGCCCCGGGACTAGCCCTTCGGTGGCCCAGTACTTC
TRBV6-1	.	TRBJ1-2	.	CASSTTEELSYTF	TGTGCCAGCAGTACCACCGAAGAACTTAGCTACACCTTC
TRBV19	.	TRBJ1-3	.	CASSDSNSGNTIYF	TGTGCCAGTAGTGACAGCAACTCTGGAAACACCATATATTTT
TRBV28	.	TRBJ1-5	.	CASTSTRSYQPQHF	TGTGCCAGCACCTCGACGAGGAGTTATCAGCCCCAGCATTTT
TRBV14	.	TRBJ1-1	.	CASSTRTVMNTEAFF	TGTGCCAGCAGCACCCGGACAGTCATGAACACTGAAGCTTTCTTT
TRBV11-2	.	TRBJ2-7	.	CASSLSQESSYEQYF	TGTGCCAGCAGCTTATCCCAAGAAAGCTCCTACGAGCAGTACTTC
TRBV19	.	TRBJ1-2	.	CASHPRTANYGYTF	TGTGCCAGCCATCCTAGGACAGCTAACTATGGCTACACCTTC
TRBV5-4	few	TRBJ1-2	.	CASSSPLGQVGYTF	TGTGCCAGCAGCTCACCCTTAGGCCAGGTTGGCTACACCTTC
TRBV27	.	TRBJ2-2	TRBD1	CASSFDRANTGELFF	TGTGCCAGCAGTTTCGACAGGGCGAACACCGGGGAGCTGTTTTTT
TRBV5-4	.	TRBJ1-4	.	CASSPDQRPPNEKLFF	TGTGCCAGCAGCCCTGACCAGAGGCCCCCTAATGAAAAACTGTTTTTT
TRBV25-1	.	TRBJ1-4	.	CASSDRGFGEKLFF	TGTGCCAGCAGTGACAGGGGTTTCGGAGAAAAACTGTTTTTT
TRBV6-1	.	TRBJ2-7	TRBD2	CASSGTSGSYEQYF	TGTGCCAGCAGCGGGACTAGCGGCTCCTACGAGCAGTACTTC
TRBV15	.	TRBJ1-2	.	CATSGTFGDYGYTF	TGTGCCACCAGCGGGACTTTCGGGGACTATGGCTACACCTTC
TRBV18	.	TRBJ2-1	TRBD1	CASSLRQGAYNEQFF	TGTGCCAGCTCGCTAAGACAGGGGGCCTACAACGAGCAGTTCTTC
TRBV6-4	.	TRBJ2-3	.	CASTAESTGADTQYF	TGTGCCAGCACGGCGGAATCAACCGGGGCAGATACGCAGTATTTT
TRBV28	.	TRBJ2-7	TRBD1	CARGSGTDYEQYF	TGTGCCAGGGGATCCGGGACAGACTACGAGCAGTACTTC
TRBV2	few	TRBJ1-6	.	CASSRTTGTMGDSPLHF	TGTGCCAGCAGTCGAACCACTGGGACAATGGGGGATTCACCCCTCCACTTT
TRBV6-1	.	TRBJ2-3	.	CASSGGRETDTQYF	TGTGCCAGCAGTGGGGGCCGGGAGACAGATACGCAGTATTTT
TRBV7-3	.	TRBJ2-6	.	CASSPDTGANVLTF	TGTGCCAGCAGCCCAGACACTGGGGCCAACGTCCTGACTTTC
TRBV6-4	.	TRBJ2-1	TRBD2	CASSDSKSGGGASYNEQFF	TGTGCCAGCAGTGACTCGAAATCCGGCGGGGGGGCCTCCTACAATGAGCAGTTCTTC
TRBV7-2	.	TRBJ2-7	.	CASSSYFSGTYEQYF	TGTGCCAGCAGCTCCTACTTTAGCGGAACCTACGAGCAGTACTTC
TRBV9	.	TRBJ2-1	TRBD2	CASSPGGLAGVYNEQFF	TGTGCCAGCAGCCCGGGGGGACTAGCGGGGGTTTACAATGAGCAGTTCTTC
TRBV7-2	.	TRBJ2-1	.	CASSFGDVYNEQFF	TGTGCCAGCAGCTTCGGGGATGTCTACAATGAGCAGTTCTTC
TRBV27	.	TRBJ2-1	TRBD1	CASRPRGPSYNEQFF	TGTGCCAGCAGACCAAGGGGGCCCTCCTACAATGAGCAGTTCTTC
TRBV19	few	TRBJ2-2	TRBD2	CASSIALLAGESGELFF	TGTGCCAGTAGTATAGCCCTCTTAGCGGGGGAATCCGGGGAGCTGTTTTTT
TRBV11-3	.	TRBJ2-2	TRBD2	CASSPSGRAGELFF	TGTGCCAGCAGCCCGAGCGGGAGAGCCGGGGAGCTGTTTTTT
TRBV5-1	.	TRBJ2-3	.	CASSQRRGDTQYF	TGCGCCAGCAGCCAGAGAAGGGGGGATACGCAGTATTTT
TRBV6-5	.	TRBJ2-5	.	CASSYSLANQETQYF	TGTGCCAGCAGTTACTCGTTGGCAAACCAAGAGACCCAGTACTTC
TRBV5-4	once	TRBJ2-2	.	CASTGDRGYTGELFF	TGTGCCAGCACAGGGGACCGGGGTTACACCGGGGAGCTGTTTTTT
TRBV11-1	.	TRBJ2-1	TRBD1	CASRLGTDNEQFF	TGTGCCAGCAGATTAGGGACAGACAATGAGCAGTTCTTC
TRBV10-1	.	TRBJ2-1	TRBD1	CARHTGAKNNEQFF	TGCGCCAGACATACAGGGGCCAAGAACAATGAGCAGTTCTTC